This TCR beta chain appears in the sequencing data of a study of read filtering for tumor transcriptome and immune sequencing. The study's findings and limits: This fraction held mixed bone marrow immune cells after CD138-negative sorting. IR-seq and RNA-seq agreed better without single-read clonotypes.

Germline loops: CDR1 MGHRA, CDR2 YSYEKL. This CDR3 is 14 amino acids long. This clonotype showed up many times. Its target is unknown. A much larger clone is a single base away; this may be a read error. This library used 300 to 500 ng RNA and molecular barcoded adaptors spanning alpha/delta and beta/gamma chains. TCRdb recomputed calls from the reads with MiXCR, one row per CDR3 protein. The sample lists tens of thousands of distinct CDR3 sequences; 15% to 20% were seen once. The receptor's source is a donor over 35 with multiple myeloma. Sequencing was performed on a population of CD138-negative cells sorted from bone marrow. J is TRBJ2-1 and V is TRBV4-1, with D possibly TRBD2 on 7 matching bases. The CDR3 DNA reads as TGCACCAGCAGCCAAGTTGGGGGGGCCAGTGAGCAGTTCTTC. The encoded protein is CTSSQVGGASEQFF.